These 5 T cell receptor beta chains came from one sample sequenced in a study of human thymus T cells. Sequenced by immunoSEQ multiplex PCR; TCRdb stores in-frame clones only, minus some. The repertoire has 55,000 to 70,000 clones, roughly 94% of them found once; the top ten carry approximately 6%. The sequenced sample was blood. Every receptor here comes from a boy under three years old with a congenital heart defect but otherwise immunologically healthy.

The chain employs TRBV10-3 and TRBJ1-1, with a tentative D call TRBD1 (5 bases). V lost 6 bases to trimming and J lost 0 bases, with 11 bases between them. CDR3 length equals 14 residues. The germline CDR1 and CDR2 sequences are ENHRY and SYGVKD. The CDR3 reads CAIRRGVMNTEAFF. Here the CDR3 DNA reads TGTGCCATCAGAAGGGGAGTGATGAACACTGAAGCTTTCTTT.

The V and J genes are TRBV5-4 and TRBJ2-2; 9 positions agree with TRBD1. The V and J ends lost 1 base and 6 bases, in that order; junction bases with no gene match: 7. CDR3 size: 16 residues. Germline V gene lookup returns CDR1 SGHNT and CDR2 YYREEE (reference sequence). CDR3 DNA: TGTGCCAGCAGCTTGACCGGGACAGGGATCGCCGGGGAGCTGTTTTTT. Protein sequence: CASSLTGTGIAGELFF.

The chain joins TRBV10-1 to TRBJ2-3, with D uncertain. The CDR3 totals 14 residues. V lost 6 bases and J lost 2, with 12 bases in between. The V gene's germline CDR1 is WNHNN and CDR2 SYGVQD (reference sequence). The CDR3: CASSFGLLTDTQYF. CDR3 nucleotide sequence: TGCGCCAGCAGCTTTGGGCTCCTCACAGATACGCAGTATTTT.

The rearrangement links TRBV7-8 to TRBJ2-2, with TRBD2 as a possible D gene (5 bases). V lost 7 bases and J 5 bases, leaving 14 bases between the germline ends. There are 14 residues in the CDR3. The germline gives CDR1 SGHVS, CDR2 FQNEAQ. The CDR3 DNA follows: TGTGCCAGCAAAGGACCGGGATGGACCGGGGAGCTGTTTTTT. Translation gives CASKGPGWTGELFF. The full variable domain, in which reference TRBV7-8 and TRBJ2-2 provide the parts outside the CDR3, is GAGVSQSPRYKVAKRGQDVALRCDPISGHVSLFWYQQALGQGPEFLTYFQNEAQLDKSGLPSDRFFAERPEGSVSTLKIQRTQQEDSAVYLCASKGPGWTGELFFGEGSRLTVL.

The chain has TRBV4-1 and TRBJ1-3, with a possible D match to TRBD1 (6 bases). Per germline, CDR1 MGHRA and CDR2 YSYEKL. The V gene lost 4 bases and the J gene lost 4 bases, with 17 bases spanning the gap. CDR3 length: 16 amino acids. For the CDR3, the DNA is TGCGCCAGCAGCCCTATCGGTCGGGGGCTGGGAAACACCATATATTTT. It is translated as CASSPIGRGLGNTIYF.